These 5 T cell receptor beta chains originate from one sample sequenced in a study of shared clonotypes between healthy human individuals. Method: immunoSEQ multiplex PCR; TCRdb's copy keeps in-frame clones and lacks some. This sample yields 2,500,000 or so clones, of which over 85% are seen a single time; 0.35% to 0.45% belongs to the top ten. Source material: naive CD4+ T cells from PBMCs. This sample's subset: CD45RA+ positively selected. The receptor set was obtained from a man aged 18 to 35 in good health. Some clones in this sample may be carry-over from other donors' samples.

The chain employs TRBV5-1 and TRBJ2-7; D is ambiguous. Germline V gene data show CDR1 as SGHRS and CDR2 as YFSETQ. The CDR3 extends over 15 amino acids. The germline V and J ends were trimmed by 2 bases and 2 bases, with 14 bases remaining between them. The CDR3 region is CASSLGFPGPYEQYF. CDR3 sequence (DNA): TGCGCCAGCAGCTTAGGGTTCCCCGGGCCCTACGAGCAGTACTTC.

The genes are TRBV2 and TRBJ2-1, with D unresolved. Trimming cost V 8 bases and J 8 bases, with 10 bases left between them. Germline V gene lookup returns CDR1 SNHLY and CDR2 FYNNEI. The CDR3 covers 11 residues. Here the CDR3 reads CASRADYEQFF. The CDR3 DNA is TGTGCCAGCCGCGCGGATTATGAGCAGTTCTTC.

This clone showed up just once. Here the CDR3 reads CASSVRGTADYGYTF. CDR3 in DNA: TGTGCCAGCAGCGTCAGGGGGACAGCAGATTATGGCTACACCTTC. The rearrangement links TRBV9 to TRBJ1-2; 7 nucleotides match TRBD1. The CDR3 covers 15 residues. V was pared by 2 bases and J by 5 bases, with 9 bases of the junction left unmatched. Germline assignment: CDR1 SGDLS and CDR2 YYNGEE.

The genes are TRBV7-9 and TRBJ2-7, with 11 bases matching TRBD1. The CDR3 is made up of 15 amino acids. Trimming at V came to 6 bases and at J to 5 bases, leaving 9 bases not matched to a gene. Germline-derived CDR1 and CDR2 are SEHNR and FQNEAQ (reference sequence). CDR3 nucleotide sequence: TGTGCCAGCAGACCCGGGACAGGGGGTTTCGACGAGCAGTACTTC. Translated, it gives CASRPGTGGFDEQYF.

V and J are TRBV28 and TRBJ2-7; 7 nucleotides align to TRBD1. The germline V gene has CDR1 MDHEN and CDR2 SYDVKM. This CDR3 is 12 amino acids long. The V gene end was trimmed by 6 bases and the J gene end by 5 bases; junction bases not matched to a gene: 4. CDR3 sequence (DNA): TGTGCCAGCAGCCCGACAGGGAACGAGCAGTACTTC. Its translation is CASSPTGNEQYF. Based on the CDR3 plus reference TRBV28 and TRBJ2-7, the full variable domain is DVKVTQSSRYLVKRTGEKVFLECVQDMDHENMFWYRQDPGLGLRLIYFSYDVKMKEKGDIPEGYSVSREKKERFSLILESASTNQTSMYLCASSPTGNEQYFGPGTRLTVT.